Shown below are 10 T cell receptor beta chains from a single sample sequenced in a study of beta chain features in type 1 diabetes. The investigators reverse transcribed all of the isolated RNA, so they sequenced expressed TCRB transcripts. Method: immunoSEQ multiplex PCR; TCRdb's copy keeps in-frame clones and lacks some. The data contain a few hundred thousand clones, roughly a tenth of them singletons. The sequenced sample consisted of central memory CD4+ T cells from blood. These receptors were collected from a man aged 18 to 35 in good health.

The chain couples TRBV28 to TRBJ2-2; D is undetermined. Germline V gene sequence: CDR1 MDHEN, CDR2 SYDVKM. This CDR3 has 13 amino acids. The V end was cut by 8 bases, the J end by 5 bases, with 12 bases between. The CDR3 region is CASGLGRTGELFF. CDR3 nucleotides: TGTGCCAGCGGGCTGGGTCGGACCGGGGAGCTGTTTTTT.

V usage is TRBV5-1 and J usage is TRBJ2-5; D perhaps matches TRBD1 (5 bases). V was pared by 2 bases and J by 4 bases, with 9 bases between. This CDR3 contains 13 residues. In germline, CDR1 is SGHRS, CDR2 YFSETQ. CDR3 loop: CASSFLGRETQYF. CDR3 nucleotide sequence: TGCGCCAGCAGCTTTCTGGGGCGAGAGACCCAGTACTTC.

This chain connects TRBV2 to TRBJ2-1; perhaps D is TRBD1 or TRBD2 (5 bases each). Trimming pared 5 bases from V and 10 bases from J, leaving 15 bases between. The CDR3 extends over 13 amino acids. CDR1 and CDR2 from the germline V gene are SNHLY and FYNNEI. The CDR3 is CASSWDRLEEQFF. The DNA of the CDR3 is TGTGCCAGCAGTTGGGACCGCCTGGAAGAGCAGTTCTTC.

This rearrangement joins TRBV14 to TRBJ2-5, with D unclear. V was cut by 1 base and J by 5 bases, with 17 bases left in between. CDR1 is SGHDN, CDR2 FVKESK, per germline. The CDR3 loop spans 16 amino acids. CDR3 sequence reads: CASSQGLQHGGETQYF. Here the CDR3 DNA reads TGTGCCAGCAGCCAAGGTCTTCAACACGGTGGGGAGACCCAGTACTTC.

This clone has at least ten counts. CDR3 DNA: TGCGCCAGTGGGCCGCAAGAGACCCAGTACTTC. It yields the protein CASGPQETQYF. The chain joins TRBV5-1 to TRBJ2-5, with unresolved D. The CDR3 extends over 11 amino acids. The germline V gene has CDR1 SGHRS and CDR2 YFSETQ. Trimming took off 8 bases at V and 2 bases at J, with 7 bases between the two ends.

In this sample, this clone turned up a few times. The rearrangement links TRBV11-2 to TRBJ2-5; weak D call: TRBD2 (6 bases). Germline CDR1 is SGHAT and CDR2 is FQNNGV. Trimming pared 2 bases from V and 1 base from J, leaving 14 bases between. The CDR3 spans 16 residues. CDR3 region: CASSLRASVLQETQYF. In DNA, the CDR3 is TGTGCCAGCAGCTTAAGGGCTAGCGTGCTCCAAGAGACCCAGTACTTC. The full variable domain, rest sourced from reference TRBV11-2 and TRBJ2-5, is EAGVAQSPRYKIIEKRQSVAFWCNPISGHATLYWYQQILGQGPKLLIQFQNNGVVDDSQLPKDRFSAERLKGVDSTLKIQPAKLEDSAVYLCASSLRASVLQETQYFGPGTRLLVL.

This chain connects TRBV2 to TRBJ2-1; D is uncertain. The CDR3 consists of 13 residues. Deletions cut 7 bases from V and 5 bases from J, with 12 bases between. Looked up from germline, CDR1 is SNHLY and CDR2 is FYNNEI. The CDR3 reads CASTRLEHNEQFF. Written as DNA, the CDR3 is TGTGCCAGCACGAGGCTAGAACACAATGAGCAGTTCTTC. The full variable domain, rest sourced from reference TRBV2 and TRBJ2-1, is EPEVTQTPSHQVTQMGQEVILRCVPISNHLYFYWYRQILGQKVEFLVSFYNNEISEKSEIFDDQFSVERPDGSNFTLKIRSTKLEDSAMYFCASTRLEHNEQFFGPGTRLTVL.

The chain is built from TRBV11-2 and TRBJ2-5; D remains unclear. The CDR3 spans 17 residues. V was pared by 5 bases and J by 0 bases, with 19 bases between. Germline CDR1 and CDR2: SGHAT and FQNNGV. The CDR3 region has the DNA TGTGCCAGCAGCCCCTTCCCCCTACTTAGAGACCAAGAGACCCAGTACTTC. It is translated as CASSPFPLLRDQETQYF.

This clone was recorded at least ten times. The chain uses TRBV4-3 and TRBJ2-1; D is undetermined. The CDR3 covers 13 residues. Germline CDR1 and CDR2: LGHNA and YSLEER. The germline V and J ends were trimmed by 0 bases and 10 bases, with 10 bases remaining between them. The CDR3 DNA follows: TGCGCCAGCAGCCAAGATGACGTAAGGGAGCAGTTCTTC. It translates to CASSQDDVREQFF.

J is TRBJ2-3 and V is TRBV5-4, with D perhaps TRBD2 (6 bases). Germline CDR1 SGHNT, CDR2 YYREEE (reference sequence). Trimming took off 4 bases at V and 2 bases at J, with 14 bases between the two ends. This CDR3 is built from 15 residues. The CDR3 sequence: CASSVTGTSTDTQYF. The CDR3 DNA reads TGTGCCAGCAGCGTAACCGGGACTTCCACAGATACGCAGTATTTT. Together with reference TRBV5-4 and TRBJ2-3, the CDR3 gives the full variable domain: ETGVTQSPTHLIKTRGQQVTLRCSSQSGHNTVSWYQQALGQGPQFIFQYYREEENGRGNFPPRFSGLQFPNYSSELNVNALELDDSALYLCASSVTGTSTDTQYFGPGTRLTVL.